The rows below give T cell receptor beta chains drawn from one sample of a study of blood T cell repertoires in COVID-19. Profiled with immunoSEQ multiplex PCR; TCRdb holds only in-frame clones, not every one. The top ten hold 15% to 20% of the sample, which has approximately 77,000 clones, roughly four fifths seen once. Specimen: peripheral blood. The receptors come from a man in his sixties or seventies with active or convalescent COVID-19. The CDR3 runs from the conserved cysteine through the conserved F or W. D genes are given only for firm matches. Clone size appears in some rows only: once, few, many, or a class for an expanded clone.

NA | TRBJ2-5 | NA | TRBV4-1 | TGCGCCAGCAGCCAACCGGGGGTGACCCAGTACTTC | CASSQPGVTQYF
NA | TRBJ2-3 | NA | TRBV10-2 | TGCGCCACCCGAGGGTCTAGCACAGATACGCAGTATTTT | CATRGSSTDTQYF
TRBD1 | TRBJ1-2 | NA | TRBV6-5 | TGTGCCAGCATCCCCGCGGACAGGGCATGGGATGGCTACACCTTC | CASIPADRAWDGYTF
NA | TRBJ2-7 | NA | TRBV13 | TGTGCCAGCAGCGCGCGCCCCGGGACCTACGAGCAGTACTTC | CASSARPGTYEQYF
NA | TRBJ1-1 | NA | TRBV7-6 | TGTGCCAGCAGCCAAGCCGGGTCAGCATCTGAAGCTTTCTTT | CASSQAGSASEAFF
NA | TRBJ1-2 | once | TRBV27 | TGTGCCAGCAGTCCCGAGTACTATGGCTACACCTTC | CASSPEYYGYTF
NA | TRBJ1-1 | few | TRBV30 | TGTGCCTGGATCCGCGGGTACCACACTGAAGCTTTCTTT | CAWIRGYHTEAFF
TRBD1 | TRBJ2-7 | once | TRBV7-2 | TGTGCCAGCAGCTTAGGGAACAGGGGGCTTAGCGAGCAGTACTTC | CASSLGNRGLSEQYF
NA | TRBJ1-2 | few | TRBV10-1 | TGCGCCAGCAGTGTCGACAGGATGTATGGCTACACCTTC | CASSVDRMYGYTF
TRBD2 | TRBJ2-7 | NA | TRBV7-9 | TGTGCCAGCAGTGACTCGGGGGGGCTCAACGAGCAGTACTTC | CASSDSGGLNEQYF
NA | TRBJ1-1 | NA | TRBV5-1 | TGCGCCAGCAGCCTCCGTAATACAGCCACTGAAGCTTTCTTT | CASSLRNTATEAFF
TRBD1 | TRBJ2-2 | NA | TRBV6-5 | TGTGCCAGCAATAGGGGACAGGCTTCCGGGGAGCTGTTTTTT | CASNRGQASGELFF
NA | TRBJ2-1 | NA | TRBV27 | TGTGCCAGCAGTTTAGACGGGGCATGGAGGGACCATGAGCAGTTCTTC | CASSLDGAWRDHEQFF
NA | TRBJ2-6 | NA | TRBV27 | TGTGCCAGCAGTTTCCGCCATACATCTGGGGCCAACGTCCTGACTTTC | CASSFRHTSGANVLTF
NA | TRBJ2-3 | NA | TRBV2 | TGTGCCAGCAGCGGGTTACCCACAGATACGCAGTATTTT | CASSGLPTDTQYF
TRBD1 | TRBJ1-4 | NA | TRBV12-5 | TGTGCTAGTGGATTTGGACAGGGAGGTGAAAAACTGTTTTTT | CASGFGQGGEKLFF
NA | TRBJ2-2 | few | TRBV9 | TGTGCCAGCATGAGGAACAGGGACACCGGGGAGCTGTTTTTT | CASMRNRDTGELFF
NA | TRBJ2-5 | NA | TRBV7-6 | TGTGCCAGCAGCTCTCCGGGGTCGGGGGAGACCCAGTACTTC | CASSSPGSGETQYF
NA | TRBJ1-1 | NA | TRBV28 | TGTGCCAGCAGTTTAGGAGGCCCGAACACTGAAGCTTTCTTT | CASSLGGPNTEAFF
TRBD1 | TRBJ1-4 | once | TRBV6-5 | TGTGCCAGCAGCACCGGGACAGGGGATGAAAAACTGTTTTTT | CASSTGTGDEKLFF
NA | TRBJ1-5 | NA | TRBV2 | TGTGCCAGCAGAAGCGGTACGAGCAATCAGCCCCAGCATTTT | CASRSGTSNQPQHF
NA | TRBJ1-1 | NA | TRBV2 | TGTGCCGGCGGACAGTCGGCTTTGGCTGAAGCTTTCTTT | CAGGQSALAEAFF
NA | TRBJ2-7 | NA | TRBV6-5 | TGTGCCAGCAGTCGCGGGCCCTTATACGAGCAGTACTTC | CASSRGPLYEQYF
TRBD1 | TRBJ1-2 | NA | TRBV28 | TGTGCCAGCAACGGACAGGGGAATGGCTACACCTTC | CASNGQGNGYTF
NA | TRBJ2-3 | NA | TRBV11-2 | TGTGCCAGCAGCTTAGCGCTTGGCGGGGGCAACACAGATACGCAGTATTTT | CASSLALGGGNTDTQYF
NA | TRBJ1-4 | NA | TRBV9 | TGTGCCAGCGGGAACAGCGGTAATGAAAAACTGTTTTTT | CASGNSGNEKLFF
NA | TRBJ2-6 | NA | TRBV9 | TGTGCCAGCAGCGGGACACAGGGTGACAACGTCCTGACTTTC | CASSGTQGDNVLTF